This T cell receptor beta chain was sequenced in a study of blood T cell repertoires in COVID-19. Turning to the study itself: Samples of COVID-19 (acute and convalescent) were obtained from the United States, Italy and Spain.

The CDR3 is made up of 16 amino acids. V trimming: 2 bases; J trimming: 4 bases; junction bases outside the gene matches: 9. The germline CDR1 and CDR2 sequences are SGHRS and YFSETQ. TCRdb's table, derived via immunoSEQ multiplex PCR, lists solely in-frame clones and lacks some. Here the sample spans about 76,000 clones, roughly 88% being singletons. Sequencing was done on a sample of peripheral blood. The TCR sequence derives from a man between 50 and 59 years old with active COVID-19. The genes are TRBV5-1 and TRBJ2-1, with TRBD2 identical over 7 bases. The CDR3 DNA sequence: TGCGCCAGCAGCTTAGGCGGGGGATATGAATACAATGAGCAGTTCTTC. This translates into CASSLGGGYEYNEQFF.